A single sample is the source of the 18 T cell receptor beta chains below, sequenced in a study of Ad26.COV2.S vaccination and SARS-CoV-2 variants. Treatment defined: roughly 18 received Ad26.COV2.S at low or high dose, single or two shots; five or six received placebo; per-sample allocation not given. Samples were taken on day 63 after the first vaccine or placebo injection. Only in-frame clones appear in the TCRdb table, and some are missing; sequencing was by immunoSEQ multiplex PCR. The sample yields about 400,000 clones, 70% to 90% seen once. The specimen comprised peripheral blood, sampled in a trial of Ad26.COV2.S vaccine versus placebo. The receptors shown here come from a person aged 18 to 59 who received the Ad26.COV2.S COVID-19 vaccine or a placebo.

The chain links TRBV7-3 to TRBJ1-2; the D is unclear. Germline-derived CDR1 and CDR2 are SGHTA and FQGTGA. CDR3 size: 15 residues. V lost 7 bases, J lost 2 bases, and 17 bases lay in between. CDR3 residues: CASTLPGAENYGYTF. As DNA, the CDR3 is TGTGCCAGCACCCTCCCTGGCGCGGAGAACTATGGCTACACCTTC.

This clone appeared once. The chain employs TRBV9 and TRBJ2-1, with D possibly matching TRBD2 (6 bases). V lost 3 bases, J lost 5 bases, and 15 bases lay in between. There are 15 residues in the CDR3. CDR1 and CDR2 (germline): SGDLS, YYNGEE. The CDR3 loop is CASSGPGLIDNEQFF. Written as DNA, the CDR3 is TGTGCCAGCAGCGGGCCGGGACTCATTGACAATGAGCAGTTCTTC.

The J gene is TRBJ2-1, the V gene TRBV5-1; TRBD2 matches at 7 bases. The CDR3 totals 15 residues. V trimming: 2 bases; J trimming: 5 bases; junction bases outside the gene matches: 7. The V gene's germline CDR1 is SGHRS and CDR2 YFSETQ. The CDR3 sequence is CASSFPGGPNNEQFF. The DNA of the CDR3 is TGCGCCAGCAGCTTCCCGGGAGGCCCGAACAATGAGCAGTTCTTC.

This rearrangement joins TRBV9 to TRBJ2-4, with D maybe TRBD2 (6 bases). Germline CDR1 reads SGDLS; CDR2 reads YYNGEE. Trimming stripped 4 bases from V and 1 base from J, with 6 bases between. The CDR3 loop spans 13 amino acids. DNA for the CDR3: TGTGCCAGCAGCCGGGGGGCCAAAAACATTCAGTACTTC. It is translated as CASSRGAKNIQYF.

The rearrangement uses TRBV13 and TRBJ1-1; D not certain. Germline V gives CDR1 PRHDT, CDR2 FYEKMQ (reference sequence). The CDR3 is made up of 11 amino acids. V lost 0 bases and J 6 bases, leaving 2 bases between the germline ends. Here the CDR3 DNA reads TGTGCCAGCAGCTTAGGGTCTGAAGCTTTCTTT. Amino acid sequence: CASSLGSEAFF.

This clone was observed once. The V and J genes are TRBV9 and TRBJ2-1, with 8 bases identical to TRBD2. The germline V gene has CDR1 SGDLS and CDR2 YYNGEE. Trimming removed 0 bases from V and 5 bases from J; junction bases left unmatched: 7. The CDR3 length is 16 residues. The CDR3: CASSVGVSGIHNEQFF. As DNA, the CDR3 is TGTGCCAGCAGCGTAGGGGTTAGCGGGATACACAATGAGCAGTTCTTC. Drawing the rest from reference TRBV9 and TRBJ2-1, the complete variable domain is DSGVTQTPKHLITATGQRVTLRCSPRSGDLSVYWYQQSLDQGLQFLIQYYNGEERAKGNILERFSAQQFPDLHSELNLSSLELGDSALYFCASSVGVSGIHNEQFFGPGTRLTVL.

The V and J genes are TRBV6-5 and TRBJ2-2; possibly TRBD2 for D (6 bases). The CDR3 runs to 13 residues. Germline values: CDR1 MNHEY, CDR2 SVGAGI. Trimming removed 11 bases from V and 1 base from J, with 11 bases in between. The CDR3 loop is CAEGTLNTGELFF. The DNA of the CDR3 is TGTGCCGAGGGGACTTTGAACACCGGGGAGCTGTTTTTT.

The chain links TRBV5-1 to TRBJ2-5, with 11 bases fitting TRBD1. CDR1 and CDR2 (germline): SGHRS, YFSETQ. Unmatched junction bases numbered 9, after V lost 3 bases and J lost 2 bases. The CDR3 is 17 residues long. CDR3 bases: TGCGCCAGCAGCTCGCCCGGACAGGGGGCAGGTCAAGAGACCCAGTACTTC. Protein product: CASSSPGQGAGQETQYF.

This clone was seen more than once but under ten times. The CDR3 coding sequence is TGTGCCACCCACAGGGGAACCAATCAGCCCCAGCATTTT. This sequence encodes CATHRGTNQPQHF. The V and J genes are TRBV10-3 and TRBJ1-5, with TRBD1 matching over 7 bases. The length of the CDR3 is 13 residues. J lost 3 bases, V lost 10 bases, and 6 bases had no gene match. The germline V gene has CDR1 ENHRY and CDR2 SYGVKD.

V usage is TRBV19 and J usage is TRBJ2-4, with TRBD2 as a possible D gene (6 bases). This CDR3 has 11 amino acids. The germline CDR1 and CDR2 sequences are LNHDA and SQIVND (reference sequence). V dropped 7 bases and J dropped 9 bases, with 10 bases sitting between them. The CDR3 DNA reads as TGTGCCAGTACCGGGAGCGGCATTCAGTACTTC. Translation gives CASTGSGIQYF.

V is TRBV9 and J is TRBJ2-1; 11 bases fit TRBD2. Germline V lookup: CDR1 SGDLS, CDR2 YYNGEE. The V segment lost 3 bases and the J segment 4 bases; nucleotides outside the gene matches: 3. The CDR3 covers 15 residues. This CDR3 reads CASSATSGVYNEQFF. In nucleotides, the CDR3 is TGTGCCAGCAGCGCGACTAGCGGGGTATACAATGAGCAGTTCTTC.

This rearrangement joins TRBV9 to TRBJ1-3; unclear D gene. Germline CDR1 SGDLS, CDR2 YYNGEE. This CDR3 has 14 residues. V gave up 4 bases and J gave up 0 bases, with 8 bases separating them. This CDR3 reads CASSPASSGNTIYF. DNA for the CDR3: TGTGCCAGCAGCCCGGCAAGCTCTGGAAACACCATATATTTT.

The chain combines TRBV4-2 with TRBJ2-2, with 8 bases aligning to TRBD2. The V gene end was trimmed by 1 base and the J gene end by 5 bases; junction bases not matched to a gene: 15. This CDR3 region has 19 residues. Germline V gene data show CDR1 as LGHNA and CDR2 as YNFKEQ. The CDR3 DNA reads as TGTGCCAGCAGCCAAGGTTCGGCAGGAGTAGCGGGATGGACCGGGGAGCTGTTTTTT. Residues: CASSQGSAGVAGWTGELFF.

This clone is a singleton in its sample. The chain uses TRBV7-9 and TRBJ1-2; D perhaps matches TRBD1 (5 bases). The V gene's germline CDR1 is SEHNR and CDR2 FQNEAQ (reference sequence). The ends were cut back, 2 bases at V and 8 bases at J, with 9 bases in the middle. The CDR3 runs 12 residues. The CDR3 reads CASSLYGGGYTF. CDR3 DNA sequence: TGTGCCAGCAGCTTATATGGGGGAGGCTACACCTTC.

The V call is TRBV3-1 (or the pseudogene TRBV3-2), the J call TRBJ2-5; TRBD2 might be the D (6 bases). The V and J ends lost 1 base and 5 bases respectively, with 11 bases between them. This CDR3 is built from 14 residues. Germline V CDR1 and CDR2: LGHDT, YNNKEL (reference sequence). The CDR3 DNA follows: TGTGCCAGCAGCCAAGGGGGGGTTGGGGAGACCCAGTACTTC. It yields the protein CASSQGGVGETQYF.

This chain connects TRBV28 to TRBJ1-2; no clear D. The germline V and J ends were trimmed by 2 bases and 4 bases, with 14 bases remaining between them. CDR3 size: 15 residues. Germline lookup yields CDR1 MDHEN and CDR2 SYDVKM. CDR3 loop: CASSLRAQTLYGYTF. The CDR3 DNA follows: TGTGCCAGCAGTTTACGGGCCCAGACTCTCTATGGCTACACCTTC.

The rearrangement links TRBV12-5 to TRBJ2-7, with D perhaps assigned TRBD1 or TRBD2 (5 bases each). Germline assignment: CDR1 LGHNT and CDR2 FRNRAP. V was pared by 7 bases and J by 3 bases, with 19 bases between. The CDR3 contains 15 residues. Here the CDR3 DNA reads TGTGCTAGTGTTGAAGACGGGACGGCATACTACGAGCAGTACTTC. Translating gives CASVEDGTAYYEQYF.

CDR3 region: CASSHSGSESYNEQFF. For the CDR3, the DNA is TGCGCCAGCAGCCATAGCGGGAGCGAGTCCTACAATGAGCAGTTCTTC. This chain connects TRBV4-1 to TRBJ2-1; 9 nucleotides line up with TRBD2. The CDR3 length is 16 residues. CDR1 and CDR2 from the germline V gene are MGHRA and YSYEKL. Unmatched junction bases numbered 4, after V lost 3 bases and J lost 1 base.